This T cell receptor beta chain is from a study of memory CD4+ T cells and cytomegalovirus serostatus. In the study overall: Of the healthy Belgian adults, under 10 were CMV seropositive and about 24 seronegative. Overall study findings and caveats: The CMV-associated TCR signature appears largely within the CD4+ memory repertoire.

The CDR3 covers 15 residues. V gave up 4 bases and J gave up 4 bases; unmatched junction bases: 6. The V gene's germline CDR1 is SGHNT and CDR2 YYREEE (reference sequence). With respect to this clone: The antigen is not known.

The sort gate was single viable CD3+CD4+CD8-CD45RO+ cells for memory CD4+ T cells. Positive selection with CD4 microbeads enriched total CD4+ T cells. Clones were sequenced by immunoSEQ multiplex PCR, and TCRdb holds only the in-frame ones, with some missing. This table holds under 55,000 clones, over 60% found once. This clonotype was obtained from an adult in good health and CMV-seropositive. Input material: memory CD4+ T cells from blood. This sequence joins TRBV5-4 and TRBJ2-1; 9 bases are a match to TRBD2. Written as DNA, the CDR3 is TGTGCCAGCAGCCCTGGGCTAGCGGGGTACAATGAGCAGTTCTTC. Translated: CASSPGLAGYNEQFF.